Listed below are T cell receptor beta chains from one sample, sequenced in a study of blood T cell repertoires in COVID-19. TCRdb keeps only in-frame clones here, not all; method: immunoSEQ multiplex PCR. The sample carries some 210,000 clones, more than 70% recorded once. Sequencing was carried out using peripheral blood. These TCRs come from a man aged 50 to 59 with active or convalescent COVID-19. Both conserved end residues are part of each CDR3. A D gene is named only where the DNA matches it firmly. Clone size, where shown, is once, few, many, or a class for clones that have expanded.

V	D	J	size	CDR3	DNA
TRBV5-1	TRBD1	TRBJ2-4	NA	CASSWNRGDIQYF	TGCGCCAGCAGTTGGAACAGGGGGGACATTCAGTACTTC
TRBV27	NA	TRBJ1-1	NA	CASRPAGAFRAEAFF	TGTGCCAGCAGGCCTGCAGGGGCCTTTAGGGCTGAAGCTTTCTTT
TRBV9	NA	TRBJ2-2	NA	CASSYPPRAATGELFF	TGTGCCAGCAGCTATCCCCCAAGAGCGGCCACCGGGGAGCTGTTTTTT
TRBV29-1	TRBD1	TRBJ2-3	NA	CSVQLTGGITDTQYF	TGCAGCGTCCAGCTAACAGGGGGTATCACAGATACGCAGTATTTT
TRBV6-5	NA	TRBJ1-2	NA	CATSPGYGYTF	TGTGCCACCTCCCCCGGTTATGGCTACACCTTC
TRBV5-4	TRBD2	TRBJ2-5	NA	CASSLDGRAQETQYF	TGTGCCAGCAGCTTGGACGGGAGGGCACAAGAGACCCAGTACTTC
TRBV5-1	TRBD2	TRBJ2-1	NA	CASSLRAGDLYNEQFF	TGCGCCAGCAGCTTGCGAGCGGGAGATCTTTACAATGAGCAGTTCTTC
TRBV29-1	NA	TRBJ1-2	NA	CSASSGQVGGGYTF	TGCAGCGCTTCGTCCGGACAAGTCGGCGGTGGCTACACCTTC
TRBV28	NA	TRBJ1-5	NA	CASSFRSSNQPQHF	TGTGCCAGCAGTTTTAGGAGCAGTAATCAGCCCCAGCATTTT
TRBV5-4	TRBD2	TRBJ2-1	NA	CASSFPTSGIGNEQFF	TGTGCCAGCAGCTTTCCGACTAGCGGGATAGGTAATGAGCAGTTCTTC
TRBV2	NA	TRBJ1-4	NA	CASSLTHRREKLFF	TGTGCCAGCAGTCTGACCCACCGGCGGGAAAAACTGTTTTTT
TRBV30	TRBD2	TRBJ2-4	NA	CAWSRGGRAKNIQYF	TGTGCCTGGAGTCGGGGGGGTCGGGCCAAAAACATTCAGTACTTC
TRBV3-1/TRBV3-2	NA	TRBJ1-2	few	CASSQATGQAPLNYGYTF	TGTGCCAGCAGCCAAGCCACGGGACAAGCGCCATTGAACTATGGCTACACCTTC
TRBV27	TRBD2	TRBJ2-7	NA	CASRYRTSGSLYEQYF	TGTGCCAGCAGATACCGGACTAGCGGGAGCCTCTACGAGCAGTACTTC
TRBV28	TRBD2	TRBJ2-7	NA	CASRTSGRAYEQYF	TGTGCCAGCCGGACTAGCGGGAGGGCCTACGAGCAGTACTTC
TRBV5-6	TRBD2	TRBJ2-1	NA	CASSAGTSIIEQFF	TGTGCCAGCAGCGCCGGGACTAGTATTATTGAGCAGTTCTTC
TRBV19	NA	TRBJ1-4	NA	CASSIGSQGSEKLFF	TGTGCCAGTAGTATAGGCTCCCAGGGGAGTGAAAAACTGTTTTTT
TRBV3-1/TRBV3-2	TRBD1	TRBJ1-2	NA	CASSPRDSPNYGYTF	TGTGCCAGCAGCCCACGGGACAGCCCCAACTATGGCTACACCTTC
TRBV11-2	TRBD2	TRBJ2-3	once	CASSLAPYSGRRTDTQYF	TGTGCCAGCAGCTTGGCTCCTTATAGCGGGAGAAGGACAGATACGCAGTATTTT
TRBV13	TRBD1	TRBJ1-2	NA	CASSVRQGALGYTF	TGTGCCAGCAGCGTCCGACAGGGAGCACTTGGCTACACCTTC
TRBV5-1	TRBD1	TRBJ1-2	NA	CASSVNPGQGHGYTF	TGCGCCAGCAGCGTAAACCCGGGACAGGGCCATGGCTACACCTTC
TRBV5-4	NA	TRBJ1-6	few	CASSSSFGSYNSPLHF	TGTGCCAGCAGCTCGTCCTTCGGGTCCTATAATTCACCCCTCCACTTT
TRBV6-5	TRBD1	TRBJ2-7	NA	CASSRDRTYEQYF	TGTGCCAGCAGTCGGGACAGAACCTACGAGCAGTACTTC
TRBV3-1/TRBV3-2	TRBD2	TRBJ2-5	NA	CASSQDLGLAGQETQYF	TGTGCCAGCAGCCAAGATTTAGGACTAGCGGGACAAGAGACCCAGTACTTC
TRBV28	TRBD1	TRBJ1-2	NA	CASSRGDRPPGYGYTF	TGTGCCAGCAGCCGGGGGGACAGGCCCCCCGGCTATGGCTACACCTTC
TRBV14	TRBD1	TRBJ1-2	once	CASSRDRIHYGYTF	TGTGCCAGCAGCCGGGACAGGATTCACTATGGCTACACCTTC
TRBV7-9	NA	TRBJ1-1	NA	CASSPAGGQNTEAFF	TGTGCCAGCAGCCCCGCGGGGGGGCAGAACACTGAAGCTTTCTTT
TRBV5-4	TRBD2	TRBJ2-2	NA	CASSPPPGRGNTGELFF	TGTGCCAGCAGCCCCCCTCCTGGGAGGGGAAACACCGGGGAGCTGTTTTTT
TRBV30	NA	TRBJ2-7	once	CAWKEGGEQYF	TGTGCCTGGAAGGAGGGAGGCGAGCAGTACTTC
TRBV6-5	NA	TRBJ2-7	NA	CASSYQGGSFYEQYF	TGTGCCAGCAGTTACCAGGGGGGATCCTTCTACGAGCAGTACTTC
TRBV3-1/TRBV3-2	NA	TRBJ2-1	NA	CASSQARYNEQFF	TGTGCCAGCAGCCAGGCCCGATACAATGAGCAGTTCTTC
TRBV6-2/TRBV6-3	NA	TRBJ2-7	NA	CASSPSRRRGEQYF	TGTGCCAGCAGTCCCAGTCGCCGGAGGGGCGAGCAGTACTTC
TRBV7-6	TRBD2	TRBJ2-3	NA	CASSLASSSGGWPDTQYF	TGTGCCAGCAGCTTAGCGTCGTCTAGCGGGGGGTGGCCAGATACGCAGTATTTT
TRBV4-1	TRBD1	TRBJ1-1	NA	CASSQLGQVNTEAFF	TGCGCCAGCAGCCAACTGGGACAGGTGAACACTGAAGCTTTCTTT
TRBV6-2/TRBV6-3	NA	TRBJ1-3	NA	CASSYSGAHNGNTIYF	TGTGCCAGCAGTTATAGCGGGGCGCATAATGGAAACACCATATATTTT